This T cell receptor (beta chain) stems from a study of shared clonotypes between healthy human individuals. Study as a whole: Per donor, CD8 memory used one plate, CD8 naive used two, CD4 memory used three and CD4 naive used three. Findings of the study overall: Despite large depth, sorted-subset datasets appeared incompletely sequenced.

V lost 2 bases to trimming and J lost 2 bases, with 7 bases between them. CDR3 length: 15 residues. Per the germline V gene, CDR1 is MNHEY and CDR2 is SMNVEV (reference sequence). In the case of this clone: Its specificity is unknown.

The authors divided CD4+ cells into CD45RA+ naive and CD45RA-negative memory subsets. Study processing details: ImmunoSEQ yielded junction-only sequences lacking quality scores, so filtering differed. This table comes from immunoSEQ multiplex PCR, and its TCRdb copy is limited to in-frame clones, with some not included. V, J and clone size reflect that table, while D and trimming were determined from the DNA. This sample has roughly 2,500,000 clones; over 85% occur once, and the top ten carry 0.36%. Sequencing used naive CD4+ T cells from PBMCs. Subset defined: CD45RA+ positively selected. The chain combines TRBV27 with TRBJ2-6; D unresolved. This receptor was obtained from a man younger than 35 in good health. Some clones in this sample may be carry-over from other donors' samples. CDR3 sequence (DNA): TGTGCCAGCAGTTTAGTATGGACTGGGGCCAACGTCCTGACTTTC. Its translation is CASSLVWTGANVLTF.